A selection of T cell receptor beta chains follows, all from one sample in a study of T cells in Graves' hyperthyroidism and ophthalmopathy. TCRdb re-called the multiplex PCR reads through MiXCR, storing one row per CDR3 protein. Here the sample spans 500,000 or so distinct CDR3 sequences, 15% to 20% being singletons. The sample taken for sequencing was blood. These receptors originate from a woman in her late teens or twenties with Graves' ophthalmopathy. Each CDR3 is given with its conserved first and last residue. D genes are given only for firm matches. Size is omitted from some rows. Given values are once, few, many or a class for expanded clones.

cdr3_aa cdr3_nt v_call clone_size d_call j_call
CATSRDPWVGETQYF TGTGCCACCAGCAGAGATCCGTGGGTAGGAGAGACCCAGTACTTC TRBV15 many - TRBJ2-5
CASSLLAGGWNEQFF TGTGCCAGCAGTTTGTTAGCGGGGGGGTGGAATGAGCAGTTCTTC TRBV28 few TRBD2 TRBJ2-1
CASSLAGGNYNEQFF TGTGCCAGCAGCTTGGCTGGAGGGAACTACAATGAGCAGTTCTTC TRBV7-6 many - TRBJ2-1
CASSPFRYTEAFF TGTGCCAGCAGTCCCTTCAGGTACACTGAAGCTTTCTTT TRBV27 many - TRBJ1-1
CAWSGETGYGYTF TGTGCCTGGAGTGGGGAGACAGGGTATGGCTACACCTTC TRBV30 many TRBD1 TRBJ1-2
CASRVQSNQPQHF TGTGCCAGCAGAGTACAGAGCAATCAGCCCCAGCATTTT TRBV6-8 few - TRBJ1-5
CASSLGQVGPNTEAFF TGTGCCAGCAGCTTGGGACAGGTAGGCCCGAACACTGAAGCTTTCTTT TRBV11-2 many TRBD1 TRBJ1-1
CSVETDRPYEQYF TGCAGCGTTGAGACCGACAGACCCTACGAGCAGTACTTC TRBV29-1 few - TRBJ2-7
CASSLLAGVGNEQFF TGTGCCAGCAGCTTACTAGCGGGAGTAGGGAATGAGCAGTTCTTC TRBV7-3 many TRBD2 TRBJ2-1
CASSAGDRAAQHF TGTGCCAGCAGCGCCGGAGACAGGGCGGCCCAGCATTTT TRBV9 few TRBD1 TRBJ1-5
CASSVDVDREAFF TGTGCCAGCAGCGTAGACGTAGACAGAGAAGCTTTCTTT TRBV9 - - TRBJ1-1
CAWIHQGANYGYTF TGTGCCTGGATTCATCAGGGGGCTAACTATGGCTACACCTTC TRBV30 few TRBD1 TRBJ1-2
CASSPPSEKETQYF TGTGCCAGCAGTCCCCCTAGTGAGAAAGAGACCCAGTACTTC TRBV2 many - TRBJ2-5
CASSFLFFDGTYEQYF TGTGCCAGCAGTTTTCTGTTTTTTGACGGAACCTACGAGCAGTACTTC TRBV28 many - TRBJ2-7
CASSLASEREGLGDTQYF TGTGCCAGCAGCTTGGCATCTGAGCGGGAGGGCCTTGGGGATACGCAGTATTTT TRBV5-4 few TRBD2 TRBJ2-3
CASTAEARSQPQHF TGTGCCAGCACCGCGGAGGCCCGGTCTCAGCCCCAGCATTTT TRBV28 many - TRBJ1-5
CSVLQGATDGYTF TGCAGTGTATTACAGGGGGCGACGGATGGCTACACCTTC TRBV20-1 many TRBD1 TRBJ1-2
CASSSRGPNSPLHF TGTGCCAGCAGTAGTAGGGGCCCGAATTCACCCCTCCACTTT TRBV27 - - TRBJ1-6
CASRISAEAFF TGTGCCAGTAGGATTAGCGCTGAAGCTTTCTTT TRBV19 - - TRBJ1-1
CATSDTTGTDPNYGYTF TGTGCCACCAGTGATACTACCGGGACGGACCCTAACTATGGCTACACCTTC TRBV24-1 - - TRBJ1-2
CASSSGTGGMKTQYF TGTGCCAGCAGCAGCGGGACAGGGGGCATGAAGACCCAGTACTTC TRBV13 - TRBD1 TRBJ2-5
CASSQALRRNEQFF TGCGCCAGCAGCCAAGCGCTACGAAGAAATGAGCAGTTCTTC TRBV4-1 few - TRBJ2-1
CAWSVPFDRHNEKLFF TGTGCCTGGAGTGTCCCCTTCGACAGACACAATGAAAAACTGTTTTTT TRBV30 many - TRBJ1-4
CSAQRGDGTQYF TGCAGTGCTCAGCGGGGGGACGGGACCCAGTACTTC TRBV20-1 many TRBD2 TRBJ2-5
CASSQDSGGLNNEQFF TGCGCCAGCAGCCAAGATTCGGGGGGTCTCAACAATGAGCAGTTCTTC TRBV4-3 many TRBD2 TRBJ2-1
CASSSWTGGHNEQFF TGCGCCAGCAGCTCTTGGACAGGGGGCCACAATGAGCAGTTCTTC TRBV5-1 few TRBD1 TRBJ2-1
CATSRDVVGAPYEQYF TGTGCCACCAGCAGAGATGTTGTGGGGGCCCCGTACGAGCAGTACTTC TRBV15 - - TRBJ2-7
CASSLTSGGPQETQYF TGCGCCAGCAGCTTGACTAGCGGGGGGCCCCAAGAGACCCAGTACTTC TRBV5-1 few TRBD2 TRBJ2-5
CAISESQTAFQAFF TGTGCCATCAGTGAGTCTCAGACAGCCTTCCAAGCTTTCTTT TRBV10-3 few - TRBJ1-1
CASSPTLGDRAEAFF TGTGCCAGCAGCCCCACATTGGGGGACCGGGCTGAAGCTTTCTTT TRBV28 many - TRBJ1-1
CASSELIIQTQYF TGTGCCAGCAGCGAATTGATAATACAGACCCAGTACTTC TRBV7-9 - - TRBJ2-5
CASTRVAGTEAFF TGTGCCAGCACCAGGGTTGCTGGCACTGAAGCTTTCTTT TRBV13 many - TRBJ1-1
CASSPSTGGTEAFF TGTGCCAGCTCACCGTCGACAGGGGGCACTGAAGCTTTCTTT TRBV18 many TRBD1 TRBJ1-1
CASSLGTSGRGVYNEQFF TGTGCCAGCAGCTTGGGGACTAGCGGGAGAGGGGTATACAATGAGCAGTTCTTC TRBV5-5 few TRBD2 TRBJ2-1
CASSLERYQPQHF TGTGCCAGCAGCCTGGAAAGGTATCAGCCCCAGCATTTT TRBV28 many - TRBJ1-5
CASSYSPGIEPQHF TGTGCCAGCAGTTACTCCCCGGGCATTGAGCCCCAGCATTTT TRBV6-2/TRBV6-3 few - TRBJ1-5
CASTPNSGTGRTGQYF TGTGCCAGCACTCCGAATAGTGGAACAGGGAGAACCGGGCAGTACTTC TRBV28 many - TRBJ2-7
CAYTGLKGYEQYF TGTGCATACACAGGGCTAAAAGGTTACGAGCAGTACTTC TRBV30 many - TRBJ2-7
CSARDLRGTGTEAFF TGCAGTGCTAGAGACCTAAGGGGGACGGGCACTGAAGCTTTCTTT TRBV20-1 many - TRBJ1-1
CASRRQGNDGELFF TGTGCCAGCAGACGACAGGGGAACGACGGGGAGCTGTTTTTT TRBV12-3/TRBV12-4 many TRBD1 TRBJ2-2
CSAGTGGVGTEAFF TGCAGTGCTGGGACAGGGGGAGTTGGGACTGAAGCTTTCTTT TRBV20-1 many TRBD1 TRBJ1-1
CSATDRVAYGYTF TGCAGTGCTACCGACAGGGTGGCCTATGGCTACACCTTC TRBV20-1 - TRBD1 TRBJ1-2
CASRPAQGRENTEAFF TGTGCCAGCAGGCCCGCGCAAGGGAGGGAAAACACTGAAGCTTTCTTT TRBV12-3/TRBV12-4 many - TRBJ1-1
CASSFNGRGTEAFF TGTGCCAGCAGTTTCAACGGACGGGGCACTGAAGCTTTCTTT TRBV12-3/TRBV12-4 many - TRBJ1-1
CASSEAGPNYGYTF TGTGCCAGCAGTGAAGCGGGGCCAAACTATGGCTACACCTTC TRBV6-1 - - TRBJ1-2
CASSREQGRNQPQHF TGTGCCAGCAGTAGAGAACAGGGTAGAAATCAGCCCCAGCATTTT TRBV2 many - TRBJ1-5
CASSLLDRGPGGYTF TGTGCCAGCAGTTTATTGGACAGGGGGCCGGGGGGCTACACCTTC TRBV27 few TRBD1 TRBJ1-2
CATSRRGRDTEAFF TGTGCCACCAGCAGGAGAGGAAGGGACACTGAAGCTTTCTTT TRBV15 - - TRBJ1-1
CASSPDYNEQFF TGTGCCAGCAGCCCAGACTACAATGAGCAGTTCTTC TRBV11-2 many - TRBJ2-1
CASSAWTGSVTEAFF TGTGCCAGCAGTGCTTGGACAGGGTCGGTCACTGAAGCTTTCTTT TRBV2 many TRBD1 TRBJ1-1
CASSPLGISQGANEAFF TGTGCCAGCTCACCACTCGGCATATCACAGGGGGCTAATGAAGCTTTCTTT TRBV18 many TRBD1 TRBJ1-1
CSATQTRTGGLTGELFF TGCAGTGCTACCCAGACAAGGACAGGGGGCCTTACCGGGGAGCTGTTTTTT TRBV20-1 - TRBD1 TRBJ2-2
CASSHYPGTGSAGEQYF TGCGCCAGCAGTCACTACCCCGGGACAGGGAGCGCCGGGGAGCAGTACTTC TRBV5-1 few TRBD1 TRBJ2-7
CASSISTAYGYTF TGTGCCAGTAGTATATCAACAGCTTATGGCTACACCTTC TRBV19 - - TRBJ1-2
CASSESGGRNQPQHF TGCGCCAGCAGTGAGTCGGGGGGTAGGAATCAGCCCCAGCATTTT TRBV10-2 - - TRBJ1-5
CAWSEGSGGLETQYF TGTGCCTGGAGTGAAGGTAGCGGGGGATTGGAGACCCAGTACTTC TRBV30 many TRBD2 TRBJ2-5
CASSTSGRALYEQYF TGTGCCAGCAGCACTAGCGGGAGGGCACTCTACGAGCAGTACTTC TRBV12-3/TRBV12-4 - TRBD2 TRBJ2-7